One sample yielded the 14 T cell receptor beta chains listed below, sequenced in a study of vaccination and CD4 T cells after COVID-19. Their antigens remain unidentified. Sample treatment: roughly ten-day PBMC culture with coronavirus spike peptide pools or control peptides (ViraFEST assay). Researchers used the Oncomine TCR Beta short-read assay to sequence DNA from cultured CD4+ T cells. One entry per CDR3 protein, called by TCRdb with MiXCR from the PCR reads. The table records just under 4,500 distinct CDR3 sequences, around 20% of them present only once. Sequencing input: CD4+ T cells from blood, cultured in vitro. Receptor source: a human donor who had recovered from COVID-19.

The CDR3 loop reads CASSIRQSNSPLHF. In nucleotides, the CDR3 is TGTGCCAGTAGTATTCGGCAGAGTAATTCACCCCTCCACTTT. The J gene is TRBJ1-6, the V gene TRBV19; D remains ambiguous. The CDR3 extends over 14 amino acids. V lost 3 bases and J lost 6, with 9 bases in between. Germline V gene lookup returns CDR1 LNHDA and CDR2 SQIVND (reference sequence). Filled out from reference TRBV19 and TRBJ1-6, the complete variable domain reads DGGITQSPKYLFRKEGQNVTLSCEQNLNHDAMYWYRQDPGQGLRLIYYSQIVNDFQKGDIAEGYSVSREKKESFPLTVTSAQKNPTAFYLCASSIRQSNSPLHFGNGTRLTVT.

Within the sample, this clonotype is medium-sized. V usage is TRBV2 and J usage is TRBJ1-5; D not certain. The CDR3 runs to 13 residues. Per the germline V gene, CDR1 is SNHLY and CDR2 is FYNNEI. Trimming pared 8 bases from V and 4 bases from J, leaving 12 bases between. For the CDR3, the DNA is TGTGCCAGCGCGACCGGGCCAAATCAGCCCCAGCATTTT. This sequence encodes CASATGPNQPQHF.

V is TRBV20-1 and J is TRBJ1-5; tentatively, D is TRBD1 (5 bases). The V gene's germline CDR1 is DFQATT and CDR2 SNEGSKA (reference sequence). The germline V and J ends were trimmed by 0 bases and 6 bases, with 15 bases remaining between them. The CDR3 totals 15 residues. In DNA, the CDR3 is TGCAGTGCTAGAGAAAGGGCAGGGCAACGTCAGCCCCAGCATTTT. Residues: CSARERAGQRQPQHF.

Within the sample, this clonotype is medium-sized (0.01 to 0.1%). This chain uses TRBV20-1 with TRBJ1-2; D is ambiguous. Germline values: CDR1 DFQATT, CDR2 SNEGSKA (reference sequence). The V end was cut by 1 base, the J end by 1 base, with 10 bases between. This CDR3 comprises 14 residues. CDR3 bases: TGCAGTGCTAGAGGGGCGTCTCTTAACTATGGCTACACCTTC. This translates into CSARGASLNYGYTF.

This chain connects TRBV12-3 or TRBV12-4 to TRBJ2-1; 9 nucleotides match TRBD1. Trimming at V came to 0 bases and at J to 13 bases, leaving 7 bases not matched to a gene. The CDR3 is 14 residues long. CDR3 DNA: TGTGCCAGCAGTTTAGCGACTAGGGGACAGGGACAGTTCTTC. Translated: CASSLATRGQGQFF.

Only a few counts were recorded for this clonotype. The chain recombines TRBV20-1 with TRBJ2-2; 8 bases agree with TRBD1. Germline V gene lookup returns CDR1 DFQATT and CDR2 SNEGSKA (reference sequence). This CDR3 is built from 13 residues. CDR3 residues: CSADRANTGELFF. The CDR3 DNA reads as TGCAGCGCGGACAGGGCGAACACCGGGGAGCTGTTTTTT.

The chain couples TRBV10-3 to TRBJ2-7; D not resolved. The CDR3 is made up of 12 amino acids. In germline, CDR1 is ENHRY, CDR2 SYGVKD. Trimming took 3 bases from V and 3 from J, leaving 6 bases between them. The chain's CDR3 is CAISEGRYEQYF. DNA for the CDR3: TGTGCCATCAGTGAAGGCCGCTACGAGCAGTACTTC.

A few counts support this clonotype. The chain uses TRBV5-8 and TRBJ1-5, with TRBD1 identical over 10 bases. The V and J ends lost 4 bases and 2 bases, in that order; junction bases with no gene match: 15. Germline-derived CDR1 and CDR2 are SGHTS and YDEGEE. The CDR3 is 19 residues long. Written as DNA, the CDR3 is TGTGCCAGCAGCCCCGGGACAGGGGTAACTCGGGTCGGCAATCAGCCCCAGCATTTT. It yields the protein CASSPGTGVTRVGNQPQHF.

Judged by abundance, this clonotype is medium-sized. The rearrangement uses TRBV19 and TRBJ1-1; D is undetermined. The CDR3 is 15 amino acids. CDR1 is LNHDA and CDR2 is SQIVND in the germline V gene (reference sequence). With 1 base removed from V and 0 bases from J, the gap between germline ends came to 9 bases. CDR3 protein: CASSIGRTLNTEAFF. The DNA of the CDR3 is TGTGCCAGTAGTATAGGTCGCACTTTGAACACTGAAGCTTTCTTT.

This chain connects TRBV30 to TRBJ2-1; the D is unclear. CDR3 length equals 12 residues. Trimming removed 3 bases at V and 8 bases at J, with 11 bases between. The germline CDR1 and CDR2 sequences are GTSNPN and SVGIG (reference sequence). For the CDR3, the DNA is TGTGCCTGGAGCCAAACCCTGGATGAGCAGTTCTTC. Translating gives CAWSQTLDEQFF.

CDR3: CASSFGTSGGSTDTQYF. DNA of the CDR3: TGTGCCAGCAGCTTCGGGACTAGCGGGGGAAGCACAGATACGCAGTATTTT. The chain couples TRBV7-2 to TRBJ2-3; 14 nucleotides align to TRBD2. With V trimmed by 3 bases and J by 0 bases, 2 bases remained unmatched. Germline CDR1 and CDR2: SGHTA and FQGNSA. CDR3 length: 17 amino acids.

V and J are TRBV4-2 and TRBJ2-1, with 9 positions matching TRBD2. Per the germline V gene, CDR1 is LGHNA and CDR2 is YNFKEQ. CDR3 length equals 15 residues. V gave up 6 bases and J gave up 3 bases; unmatched junction bases: 6. The chain's CDR3 is CASSIAGANYNEQFF. The CDR3 region has the DNA TGTGCCAGCAGTATAGCGGGGGCCAACTACAATGAGCAGTTCTTC.

The chain is built from TRBV2 and TRBJ2-1; D not certain. Looked up from germline, CDR1 is SNHLY and CDR2 is FYNNEI. V was pared by 6 bases and J by 4 bases, with 10 bases between. This CDR3 has 13 residues. For the CDR3, the DNA is TGTGCCAGCAGATCCCGGATTTACAATGAGCAGTTCTTC. Translating it yields CASRSRIYNEQFF.

This clonotype was picked up a small number of times. This chain uses TRBV5-1 with TRBJ1-6; D gene uncertain. Trimming cost V 0 bases and J 8 bases, with 12 bases left between them. From germline, CDR1 is SGHRS and CDR2 YFSETQ. This CDR3 is built from 15 residues. The CDR3 DNA reads TGCGCCAGCAGCTTGGCCTTTTTGGGTGATTCACCCCTCCACTTT. This gives the protein CASSLAFLGDSPLHF.